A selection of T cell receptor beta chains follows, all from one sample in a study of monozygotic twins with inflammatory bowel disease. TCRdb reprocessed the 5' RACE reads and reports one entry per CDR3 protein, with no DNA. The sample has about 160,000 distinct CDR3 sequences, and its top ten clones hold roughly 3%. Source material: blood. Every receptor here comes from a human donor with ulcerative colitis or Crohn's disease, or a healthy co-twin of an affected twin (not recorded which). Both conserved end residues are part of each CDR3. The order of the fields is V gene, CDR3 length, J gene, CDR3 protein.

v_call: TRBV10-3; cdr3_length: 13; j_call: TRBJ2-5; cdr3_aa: CAISQGFQETQYF
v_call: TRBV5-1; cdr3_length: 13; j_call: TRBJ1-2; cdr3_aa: CASSSTTNYGYTF
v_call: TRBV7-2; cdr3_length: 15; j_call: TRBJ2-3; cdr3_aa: CASSLGGWSTDTQYF
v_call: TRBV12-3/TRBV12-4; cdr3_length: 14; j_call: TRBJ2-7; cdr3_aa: CASSFGTEAYEQYF
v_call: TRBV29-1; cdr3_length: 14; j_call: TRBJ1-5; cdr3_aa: CSVKQGYSNQPQHF
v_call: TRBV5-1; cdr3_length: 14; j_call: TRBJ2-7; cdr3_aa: CASSYRDRGNEQYF
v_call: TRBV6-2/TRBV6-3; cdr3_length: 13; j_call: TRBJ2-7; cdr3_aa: CVSSSPWSDEQYF
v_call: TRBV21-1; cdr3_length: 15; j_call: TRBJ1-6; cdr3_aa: CASSSRELYNSPLHF
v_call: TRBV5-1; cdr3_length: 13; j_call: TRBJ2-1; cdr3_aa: CASRLDVGNEQFF
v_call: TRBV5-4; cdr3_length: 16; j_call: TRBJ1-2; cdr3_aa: CASSSQRQGGGYGYTF
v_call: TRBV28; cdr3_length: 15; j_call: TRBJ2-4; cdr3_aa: CASSLSGSAKNIQYF
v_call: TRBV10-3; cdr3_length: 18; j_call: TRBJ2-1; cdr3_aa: CAISGDTSGSRTYNEQFF
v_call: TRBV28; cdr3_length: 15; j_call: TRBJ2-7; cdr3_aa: CASSLWTGSSYEQYF
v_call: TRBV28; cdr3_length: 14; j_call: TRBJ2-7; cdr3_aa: CASRREAVSYEQYF
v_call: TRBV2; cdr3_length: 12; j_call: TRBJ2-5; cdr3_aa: CASTSRGETQYF
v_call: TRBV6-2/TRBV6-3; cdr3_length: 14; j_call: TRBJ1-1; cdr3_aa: CASRVLQMNTEAFF
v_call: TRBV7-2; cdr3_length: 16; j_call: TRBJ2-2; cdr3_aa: CASSPRLALNTGELFF
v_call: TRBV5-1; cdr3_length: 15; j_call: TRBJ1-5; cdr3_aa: CASSLGEDSNQPQHF
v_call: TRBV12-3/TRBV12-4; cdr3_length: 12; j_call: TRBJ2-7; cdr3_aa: CASSLSRPPTYF
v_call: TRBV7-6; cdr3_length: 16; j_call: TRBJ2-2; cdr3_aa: CASSLVVRGRTGELFF
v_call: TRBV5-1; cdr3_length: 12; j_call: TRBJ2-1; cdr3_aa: CASSFDRNEQFF
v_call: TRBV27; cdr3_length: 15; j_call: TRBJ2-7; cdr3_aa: CASSRRTSGIVEQYF
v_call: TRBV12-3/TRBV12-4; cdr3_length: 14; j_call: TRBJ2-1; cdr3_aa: CASSFGGSDNEQFF
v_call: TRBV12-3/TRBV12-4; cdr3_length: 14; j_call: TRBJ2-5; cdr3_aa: CASSFSGRTETQYF
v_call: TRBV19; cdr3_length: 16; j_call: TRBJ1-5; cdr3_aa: CASSVVTGQGLEAQHF
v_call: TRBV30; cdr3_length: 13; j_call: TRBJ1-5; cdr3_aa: CAWSAQGSWPQHF
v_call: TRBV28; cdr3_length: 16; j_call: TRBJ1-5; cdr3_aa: CASTPEDREGDQPQHF
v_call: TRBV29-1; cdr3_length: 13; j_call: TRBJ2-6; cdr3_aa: CSASYSGANVLTF
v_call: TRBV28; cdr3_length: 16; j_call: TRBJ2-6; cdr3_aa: CASGLYLGSGANVLTF
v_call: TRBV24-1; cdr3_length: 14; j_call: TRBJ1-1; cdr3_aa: CATSDTTPNTEAFF
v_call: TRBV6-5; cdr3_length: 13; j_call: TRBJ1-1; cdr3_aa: CASSYSGSTEAFF
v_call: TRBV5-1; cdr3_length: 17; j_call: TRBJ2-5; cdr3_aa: CASSLMGVGLFAETQYF
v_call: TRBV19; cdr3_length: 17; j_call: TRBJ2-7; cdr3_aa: CASSPIGLAESSYEQYF
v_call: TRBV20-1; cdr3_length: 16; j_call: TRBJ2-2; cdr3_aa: CSARDNLQGAGGELFF
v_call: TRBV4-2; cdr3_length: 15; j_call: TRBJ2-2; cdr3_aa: CASSPGQGFPGELFF
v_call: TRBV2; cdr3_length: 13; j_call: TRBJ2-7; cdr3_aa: CASSDGSSYEQYF
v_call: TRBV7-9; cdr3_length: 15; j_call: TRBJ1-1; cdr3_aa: CASSPRDRPNTEAFF
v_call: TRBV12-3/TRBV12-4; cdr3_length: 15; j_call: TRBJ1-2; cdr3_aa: CASSPGALGGYGYTF
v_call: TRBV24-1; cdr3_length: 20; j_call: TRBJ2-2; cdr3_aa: CATSDFSWNTGASNTGELFF
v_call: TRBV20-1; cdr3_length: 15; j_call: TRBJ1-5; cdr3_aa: CSAEKGQGNNQPQHF
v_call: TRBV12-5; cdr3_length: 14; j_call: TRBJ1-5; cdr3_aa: CASGWGESGQPQHF
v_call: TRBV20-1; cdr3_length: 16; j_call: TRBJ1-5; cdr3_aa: CSARGTDLYSNQPQHF
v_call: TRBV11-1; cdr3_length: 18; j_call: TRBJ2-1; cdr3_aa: CASSLGVPSGRTHGEQFF
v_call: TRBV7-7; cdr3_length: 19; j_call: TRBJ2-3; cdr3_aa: CASSLMTSEKFSRTDTQYF
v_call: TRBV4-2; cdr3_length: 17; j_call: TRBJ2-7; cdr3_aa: CASGSGTSGISWYEQYF